A selection of T cell receptor beta chains follows, all from one sample in a study of cytomegalovirus exposure and HLA in healthy donors. The data were produced by immunoSEQ multiplex PCR, yet TCRdb's version contains in-frame clones alone and is incomplete. The repertoire has some 200,000 clones, around a tenth of them found once; the top ten carry 1% to 1.5%. Sequenced input: PBMCs. The receptor set was obtained from a woman under 40 in good health and CMV-seropositive. Both conserved end residues are part of each CDR3. The order of the fields is J gene, clone size, V gene, D gene, CDR3 DNA, CDR3 protein. D genes are given only for firm matches. Clone size, where shown, is once, few, many, or a class for clones that have expanded.

J: TRBJ2-7; size: few; V: TRBV6-5; D: TRBD2; DNA: TGTGCCAGCAGCCTAGGACTAGCGGGAGGCTACGAGCAGTACTTC; CDR3: CASSLGLAGGYEQYF
J: TRBJ2-3; size: NA; V: TRBV18; D: NA; DNA: TGTGCCAGCTCACTCATAGCGGAGGCAAGGGATACGCAGTATTTT; CDR3: CASSLIAEARDTQYF
J: TRBJ2-3; size: few; V: TRBV2; D: TRBD2; DNA: TGTGCCGGAGGACGGGAGGGCCTAGATACGCAGTATTTT; CDR3: CAGGREGLDTQYF
J: TRBJ1-5; size: few; V: TRBV15; D: NA; DNA: TGTGCCACCAGCAGAGGCGGGGGAGGTCAGCCCCAGCATTTT; CDR3: CATSRGGGGQPQHF
J: TRBJ1-2; size: NA; V: TRBV9; D: NA; DNA: TGTGCCAGCAGCGTTAACAGGGACGACTATGGCTACACCTTC; CDR3: CASSVNRDDYGYTF
J: TRBJ2-7; size: NA; V: TRBV7-2; D: TRBD2; DNA: TGTGCCAGCAGCCCGCAGGGTGGTGGGAGGGCCGTCGAGCAGTACTTC; CDR3: CASSPQGGGRAVEQYF
J: TRBJ1-3; size: NA; V: TRBV29-1; D: NA; DNA: TGCAGCGTCGGAAAGACAGGCCTCTCTGGAAACACCATATATTTT; CDR3: CSVGKTGLSGNTIYF
J: TRBJ2-5; size: NA; V: TRBV2; D: NA; DNA: TGTGCCAGCAGTGATCCCAGGGGCGTGGAGACCCAGTACTTC; CDR3: CASSDPRGVETQYF
J: TRBJ2-5; size: few; V: TRBV5-5; D: TRBD2; DNA: TGTGCCAGCAGCCTCGGGACTAGCGGGAGAGCCAACCAAGAGACCCAGTACTTC; CDR3: CASSLGTSGRANQETQYF
J: TRBJ1-3; size: NA; V: TRBV5-1; D: TRBD1; DNA: TGCGCCAGCAGCCCCGGGACAGGGAGTGGAAACACCATATATTTT; CDR3: CASSPGTGSGNTIYF
J: TRBJ2-5; size: few; V: TRBV5-4; D: TRBD1; DNA: TGTGCCAGCACCCGAGGACAGGGGTTGGAGACCCAGTACTTC; CDR3: CASTRGQGLETQYF
J: TRBJ2-7; size: NA; V: TRBV7-3; D: TRBD2; DNA: TGTGCCAGCAGCGTATACGGGACTAGCGTCTACGAGCAGTACTTC; CDR3: CASSVYGTSVYEQYF
J: TRBJ2-4; size: NA; V: TRBV2; D: TRBD2; DNA: TGTGCCAGCAGTCTTCTAGCGGGAGGGTATGACATTCAGTACTTC; CDR3: CASSLLAGGYDIQYF
J: TRBJ1-1; size: few; V: TRBV30; D: NA; DNA: TGTGCCTGGAGTCCTGGCGGATGGATGAACACTGAAGCTTTCTTT; CDR3: CAWSPGGWMNTEAFF
J: TRBJ1-1; size: NA; V: TRBV7-9; D: NA; DNA: TGTGCCAGCAGCCCGACGGGAGATAGGGCTTTCTTT; CDR3: CASSPTGDRAFF